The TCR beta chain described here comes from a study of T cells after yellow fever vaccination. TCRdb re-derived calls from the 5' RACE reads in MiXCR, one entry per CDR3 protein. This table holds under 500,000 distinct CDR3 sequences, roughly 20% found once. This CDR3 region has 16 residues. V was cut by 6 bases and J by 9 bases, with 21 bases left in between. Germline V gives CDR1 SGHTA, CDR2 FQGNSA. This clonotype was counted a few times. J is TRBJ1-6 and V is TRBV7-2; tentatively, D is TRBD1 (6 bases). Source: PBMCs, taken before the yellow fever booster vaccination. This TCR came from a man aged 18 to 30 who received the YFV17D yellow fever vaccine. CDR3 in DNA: TGTGCCAGCAGTACCCAACAGGGTGTAATGAGTTCACCCCTCCACTTT. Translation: CASSTQQGVMSSPLHF.